Below are 17 T cell receptor beta chains sequenced from a single sample in a study of regulatory T cells in long-lasting Graves disease. Time point here: newly diagnosed GD, antithyroid drugs for less than 3 months. There was RNA extracted from PBMCs, and the TCR library was made from it. Building of the TCR beta libraries involved iRepertoire HTBI primers and Arm-PCR of CDR3 regions. TCRdb re-called the multiplex PCR reads through MiXCR, storing one row per CDR3 protein. The sample lists around 460,000 distinct CDR3 sequences, 14% occurring once. A further study also used this sample, focusing on T cells in Graves' hyperthyroidism and ophthalmopathy.

The sample in question was peripheral blood mononuclear cells (PBMCs), obtained at new diagnosis, from a patient treated with antithyroid drugs. Receptor source: a woman aged 45-60 years with Graves disease.

In its sample, this clonotype was seen many times. V usage is TRBV27 and J usage is TRBJ2-1; 9 positions match TRBD2. Germline V gene lookup returns CDR1 MNHEY and CDR2 SMNVEV (reference sequence). This CDR3 has 17 residues. After removal of 7 bases from V and 1 base from J, the junction contained 11 bases not matched to a gene. CDR3 sequence: CASNRTVSGSSYNEQFF. CDR3 nucleotides: TGTGCCAGCAATAGGACAGTTAGCGGGAGTTCCTACAATGAGCAGTTCTTC.

This clonotype has a count of ten or more. This rearrangement joins TRBV3-1 to TRBJ1-1; D gene unclear. Germline CDR1 and CDR2: LGHDT and YNNKEL (reference sequence). CDR3 length: 12 residues. V was clipped by 3 bases and J by 0 bases, with 2 bases between them. The CDR3 sequence is CASSQMNTEAFF. Here the CDR3 DNA reads TGTGCCAGCAGCCAGATGAACACTGAAGCTTTCTTT.

The V and J genes are TRBV4-1 and TRBJ2-5; D unresolved. The V and J ends lost 1 base and 5 bases respectively, with 8 bases between them. This CDR3 contains 13 residues. Germline CDR1 MGHRA, CDR2 YSYEKL. The DNA for the CDR3 is TGCGCCAGCAGCCAAGTGCCCATGGAGACCCAGTACTTC. Translation: CASSQVPMETQYF.

This clonotype was detected only a few times. No conserved phenylalanine or tryptophan is present at the end of the CDR3, so a read error is the likely explanation. The chain couples TRBV28 to TRBJ1-2; weak D call: TRBD1 (6 bases). CDR1 is MDHEN and CDR2 is SYDVKM in the germline V gene. V dropped 5 bases and J dropped 2 bases, with 9 bases sitting between them. CDR3 length equals 13 residues. The CDR3 DNA follows: TGTGCCAGCAGTCTCGGGACAAACTATGGCTACACCCTC. It specifies CASSLGTNYGYTL.

In its sample, this clonotype was seen many times. This chain links TRBV12-3 or TRBV12-4 with TRBJ2-5; weak D call: TRBD1 (6 bases). The CDR3 has 18 residues. V lost 1 base and J lost 5, with 23 bases in between. CDR3 protein: CASSLGVQGMTYWETQYF. CDR3 nucleotides: TGTGCCAGCAGTTTAGGTGTGCAGGGGATGACCTATTGGGAGACCCAGTACTTC.

This clonotype was detected many times. This sequence joins TRBV2 and TRBJ2-1, with D perhaps matching TRBD2 (5 bases). The CDR3 extends over 14 amino acids. V was trimmed by 8 bases and J by 9 bases, leaving 20 bases between them. The germline V gene has CDR1 SNHLY and CDR2 FYNNEI. The CDR3 bases are TGTGCCAGCTTGGAGAGGGAGTTGGCAGGTGAGCAGTTCTTC. Its protein product is CASLERELAGEQFF.

With regard to this clonotype: This CDR3 is missing its conserved last phenylalanine or tryptophan, likely due to a read error. The chain carries TRBV28 and TRBJ1-3, with unresolved D. The CDR3 contains 14 residues. The ends were cut back, 4 bases at V and 1 base at J, with 8 bases in the middle. Germline CDR1 MDHEN, CDR2 SYDVKM. The CDR3 loop reads CASSYSSSGNTIYS. The CDR3 DNA follows: TGTGCCAGCAGTTATTCATCGTCTGGAAACACCATATATTCT.

The DNA of the CDR3 is TGTGCCAGCAGCCAAGGGGGTGCCACAGGGAATGAAGCTTTCTTT. Translation: CASSQGGATGNEAFF. This chain joins TRBV3-1 and TRBJ1-1; tentatively, D is TRBD1 (6 bases). Per germline, CDR1 LGHDT and CDR2 YNNKEL (reference sequence). Trimming left V 1 base short and J 7 bases short, with 16 bases between. The length of the CDR3 is 15 residues. Based on the CDR3 plus reference TRBV3-1 and TRBJ1-1, the full variable domain is DTAVSQTPKYLVTQMGNDKSIKCEQNLGHDTMYWYKQDSKKFLKIMFSYNNKELIINETVPNRFSPKSPDKAHLNLHINSLELGDSAVYFCASSQGGATGNEAFFGQGTRLTVV.

This clonotype was detected ten times or more. V is TRBV7-9 and J is TRBJ2-1; 10 positions match TRBD2. The CDR3 consists of 14 residues. The germline CDR1 and CDR2 sequences are SEHNR and FQNEAQ (reference sequence). J was trimmed by 9 bases and V by 2 bases; bases with no gene match: 4. CDR3 DNA sequence: TGTGCCAGCAGCTTAACGGGACTAGCGTTTGAGCAGTTCTTC. It encodes CASSLTGLAFEQFF.

In its sample, this clonotype was seen many times. The chain recombines TRBV7-6 with TRBJ1-3, with TRBD1 as a possible D gene (5 bases). Per the germline V gene, CDR1 is SGHVS and CDR2 is FNYEAQ. The CDR3 length is 13 residues. V shed 4 bases and J shed 2 bases, with 6 bases lying between them. The CDR3 DNA sequence: TGTGCCAGCAGCTCAGGGACTGGAAACACCATATATTTT. Its translation: CASSSGTGNTIYF.

This clonotype has at least ten counts. This chain joins TRBV28 and TRBJ1-1; possible D gene TRBD1, 5 bases. Trimming left V 6 bases short and J 0 bases short, with 14 bases between. This CDR3 comprises 15 residues. CDR1 and CDR2 (germline): MDHEN, SYDVKM. The CDR3 sequence is CASSPTTVMNTEAFF. CDR3 coding DNA: TGTGCCAGCAGCCCTACGACAGTGATGAACACTGAAGCTTTCTTT.

This clonotype was detected many times. The chain combines TRBV20-1 with TRBJ2-2, with D perhaps matching TRBD2 (6 bases). CDR3 length: 13 residues. Germline CDR1 DFQATT, CDR2 SNEGSKA (reference sequence). V was clipped by 7 bases and J by 3 bases, with 12 bases between them. The CDR3 reads CSVGGIYTGELFF. The CDR3 DNA follows: TGCAGTGTGGGGGGTATTTACACCGGGGAGCTGTTTTTT.

This clonotype was found many times. The J gene is TRBJ1-1, the V gene TRBV29-1; D possibly corresponds to TRBD1 (5 bases). V was trimmed by 4 bases and J by 14 bases, leaving 20 bases between them. CDR1 and CDR2 (germline): SQVTM, ANQGSEA. CDR3 size: 12 residues. The DNA for the CDR3 is TGCAGCGTTGGGGGCCCAGCTGGGGTTGGCTTCTTT. This translates into CSVGGPAGVGFF.

This chain links TRBV27 with TRBJ2-6; TRBD1 matches at 10 bases. The germline CDR1 and CDR2 sequences are MNHEY and SMNVEV (reference sequence). CDR3 length equals 16 residues. Trimming at V came to 2 bases and at J to 8 bases, leaving 6 bases not matched to a gene. The DNA for the CDR3 is TGTGCCAGCAGTTTACGGTTGGGACAGGGGACCAACGTCCTGACTTTC. Encoded protein: CASSLRLGQGTNVLTF.

This clonotype was counted at least ten times. The CDR3 region has the DNA TGTGCCAGCCCCCCGCCGGGAGTCTCCTACGAGCAGTACTTC. It encodes CASPPPGVSYEQYF. The V call is TRBV28, the J call TRBJ2-7; tentative D call: TRBD2 (6 bases). The V end lost 8 bases, the J end lost 0 bases, and 14 bases lay between the germline ends. This CDR3 is 14 amino acids long. Looked up from germline, CDR1 is MDHEN and CDR2 is SYDVKM.

This sequence joins TRBV13 and TRBJ2-7; 7 bases map to TRBD1. This CDR3 is built from 13 residues. Germline loops: CDR1 PRHDT, CDR2 FYEKMQ (reference sequence). Germline trimming cut 5 bases from V and 5 bases from J; bases unmatched to any gene: 6. The CDR3 DNA follows: TGTGCCAGCAGCACCGGGACAGTCGACGAGCAGTACTTC. Translated, it gives CASSTGTVDEQYF.

Details on this clonotype: The junction departs from germline at one end; a sequencing error may be responsible. The chain employs TRBV10-3 and TRBJ2-7; tentatively, D is TRBD2 (5 bases). CDR1 is ENHRY, CDR2 SYGVKD, per germline. The CDR3 contains 13 residues. CDR3 nucleotides: TGTGCCATCAGTGAAGCCAGCGGTCTTGGGGTGAACTTC. This sequence encodes CAISEASGLGVNF.